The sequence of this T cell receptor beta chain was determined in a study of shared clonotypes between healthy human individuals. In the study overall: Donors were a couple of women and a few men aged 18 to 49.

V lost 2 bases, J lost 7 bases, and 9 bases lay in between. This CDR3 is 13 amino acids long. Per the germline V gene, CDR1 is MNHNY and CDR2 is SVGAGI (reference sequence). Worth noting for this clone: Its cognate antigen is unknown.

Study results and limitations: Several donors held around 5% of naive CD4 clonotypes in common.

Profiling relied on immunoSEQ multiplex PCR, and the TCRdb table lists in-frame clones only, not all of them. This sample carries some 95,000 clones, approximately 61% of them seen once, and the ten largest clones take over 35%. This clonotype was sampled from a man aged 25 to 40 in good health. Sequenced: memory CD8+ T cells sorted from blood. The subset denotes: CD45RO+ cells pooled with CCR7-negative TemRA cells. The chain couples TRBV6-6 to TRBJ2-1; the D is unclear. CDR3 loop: CASSYDGHNEQFF. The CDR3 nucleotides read TGTGCCAGCAGTTACGACGGTCATAATGAGCAGTTCTTC.